This T cell receptor (beta chain) was obtained from a study of beta chain features in type 1 diabetes (dated by TCRdb to the late 2010s). Broadly, across the study: Mean age, gender distribution, total cell number and subset yield did not differ between patients and healthy donors. The study compared the TCRB repertoires of sorted circulating CD4+ T cell subsets in recently diagnosed type 1 diabetes patients with those in matched healthy donors. Regulatory and stem cell-like memory subsets were obtained from only 8 patients and about 8 healthy donors, while naive and central memory subsets were obtained from all 30 or so donors. Across all samples, about 110 million sorted cells were examined, and cell number per subset correlated strongly with RNA yield.

All of the isolated RNA was reverse transcribed with the High Capacity cDNA Reverse Transcription Kit, so expressed TCRB transcripts were sequenced. Naive, central memory and regulatory T cell samples underwent deep immunoSEQ sequencing, averaging around 4 million total reads per sample. After sorted cells were lysed in RLT buffer, RNA was extracted with DNase-treated RNeasy Micro or Mini kits, with the choice depending on cell number. To prevent cross-contamination, every cell subset was processed on its own, while patient and healthy donor samples were processed together. TCRB sequences were amplified from cDNA with the immunoSEQ multiplex PCR, producing 87-bp fragments spanning the CDR3 region. Amplicons were sequenced on the Illumina HiSeq platform. As for the original processing: Synthetic template baselines were used to correct PCR bias computationally, reads within Hamming distance 2 were collapsed together, and singletons that could not be merged were discarded. By aligning reads against IMGT, V, D and J genes, CDR3 length, and insertions or deletions at six rearrangement sites were assigned. Within each subset, clonotype counts were normalized to the number of sorted cells before true diversity and Gini coefficients were calculated with the tcR R package. The overlap coefficient, calculated on TCRB nucleotide sequences, was used to quantify repertoire sharing. Out-of-frame TCRB sequences from naive cells were analyzed to stand in for the pre-selection repertoire. TCRdb carries this immuneACCESS record with in-frame sequences only. Its versions omit some clonotypes, under half of them owing to an unresolved V gene in the studies checked, with the rest unexplained. V, J and clone size are taken as reported in that table, and D and trimming were inferred from the DNA itself. This sample gives hundreds of thousands of clones in total; around 14% of them show up just once. The ten largest make up roughly 0.028% of the sample.

Each donor gave one peripheral blood draw, approximately 0.11 L on average, collected into heparinised tubes. A BD FACSAria II and a panel including CD45RO, CCR7, CD25, CD127, CD95 and CD27 were used to sort naive, central memory, regulatory and stem cell-like memory CD4+ T cells. Every sorted population had a purity above 95%. PBMCs were isolated right away by Lymphoprep density gradient centrifugation and were stained directly, without culture. So that batch effects would be minimized, each experiment stained and sorted samples in pairs, pairing one healthy donor with one patient. Measured from the cysteine to the phenylalanine, the CDR3 is 14 residues long. Only the CDR3 portion is preserved as DNA: 42 bases, with reading frame beginning at the first base. This clone was detected ten times or more. This clone's antigen is unknown. There are no base qualities to consult, and no much larger clone falls within one base.

What the authors observed across the whole study: Because cDNA rather than genomic DNA was sequenced, highly expressing activated cells could have been over-represented, although no difference in activation and CD3 levels was found between groups. Type 1 diabetes patients showed a moderate but significant shortening of TCRB CDR3 length in all four CD4+ subsets. The naive, central memory and regulatory TCRB repertoires appeared to resemble one another more closely among patients than among healthy donors. HLA sub-analyses involved small numbers of individuals, so any influence of HLA type on TCRB rearrangement remained unresolved. Shorter templates might have been favored by PCR, but patient and control samples were amplified and corrected together, so both groups would have been affected equally by any skew. Patients with type 1 diabetes made fewer insertions and deleted more nucleotides at VDJ recombination sites, implying thymic rearrangement abnormalities.

This receptor was obtained from a woman between 35 and 50 years old in good health. Sequenced material: naive CD4+ T cells from blood. Taken with the paper, the label for cell subset or site translates to: true naive CD4+ T cells. This receptor chain uses TRBV21-1 and TRBJ1-4; the table calls TRBD1, which could not be checked here. TRBV21-1 is a known pseudogene. The DNA reads TGTGCCAGCAGCAAAGAACAGGTCCTTGAAAAACTGTTTTTT. This gives the protein CASSKEQVLEKLFF.